The rows below give T cell receptor beta chains drawn from one sample of a study of identical twins. A single record per CDR3 protein comes from TCRdb applying MiXCR to the 5' RACE reads. The table has roughly 1,500,000 distinct CDR3 sequences, about 31% seen once. The specimen sequenced was cord blood. All receptors come from a newborn girl in good health. Both conserved end residues are part of each CDR3. D genes are given only for firm matches. Clone size is stated in some rows and not others, as once, few, many or a class when expanded.

clone_size d_call j_call v_call cdr3_aa cdr3_nt
many - TRBJ2-7 TRBV20-1 CSADPYEQYF TGCAGTGCCGACCCCTACGAGCAGTACTTC
- TRBD2 TRBJ2-5 TRBV20-1 CSASASRLAGETQYF TGCAGTGCTAGCGCCTCTCGACTAGCGGGAGAGACCCAGTACTTC
few - TRBJ1-2 TRBV6-1 CAGSEAIGLANYGYTF TGTGCCGGCAGTGAAGCGATCGGTTTAGCTAACTATGGCTACACCTTC
few - TRBJ2-7 TRBV28 CASSSTLPRSSYEQYF TGTGCCAGCAGTTCGACGCTTCCCAGGAGCTCCTACGAGCAGTACTTC
- - TRBJ2-5 TRBV6-6 CASSLQDQPKETQYF TGTGCCAGCAGCCTACAGGACCAGCCTAAAGAGACCCAGTACTTC
- - TRBJ2-2 TRBV2 CASSEVGRRRGELFF TGTGCCAGCAGTGAAGTGGGCCGCAGGCGCGGGGAGCTGTTTTTT
- - TRBJ1-1 TRBV3-1 CASSQDLGQNTEAFF TGTGCCAGCAGCCAAGACCTCGGACAGAACACTGAAGCTTTCTTT
- TRBD2 TRBJ2-5 TRBV5-1 CASSLRSGRVGEQYF TGCGCCAGCAGCTTACGTAGCGGGAGGGTAGGTGAGCAGTACTTC
few - TRBJ2-5 TRBV2 CASSEGFPQETQYF TGTGCCAGCAGTGAAGGCTTTCCTCAAGAGACCCAGTACTTC
- TRBD2 TRBJ2-1 TRBV6-2/TRBV6-3 CASSYAVGLAPYNEQFF TGTGCCAGCAGTTACGCCGTGGGACTAGCGCCCTACAATGAGCAGTTCTTC
once - TRBJ2-3 TRBV19 CASRTLDPTDTQYF TGTGCCAGTAGAACACTAGACCCCACAGATACGCAGTATTTT
- - TRBJ1-3 TRBV7-6 CASSLVFGSGNTIYF TGTGCCAGCAGCTTAGTATTTGGCTCTGGAAACACCATATATTTT